The rows below give T cell receptor beta chains drawn from one sample of a study of patients and donors after allogeneic stem cell transplantation. TCRdb redid the calling of the RT-PCR reads with MiXCR, one entry per CDR3 protein. Of more than 150,000 distinct CDR3 sequences in the sample, less than 45% were seen once. Sequenced sample: blood, either unsorted or a sorted T cell fraction (not recorded which). The receptors come from a human donor who was either an allogeneic HSCT recipient or a stem cell or donor lymphocyte infusion donor (not recorded which). It is not recorded whose cells these are; they may come from a transplant donor. Both conserved end residues are part of each CDR3. A D gene is named only where the DNA matches it firmly. The size field is filled for only some rows; it gives once, few, many or a size class.

cdr3_aa cdr3_nt v_call clone_size d_call j_call
CASSLGDRDSTEAFF TGTGCCAGCAGCTTGGGGGACAGGGATAGCACTGAAGCTTTCTTT TRBV5-6 NA TRBD1 TRBJ1-1
CSVEDGRSEEQYF TGCAGCGTTGAAGACGGTAGGTCGGAGGAGCAGTACTTC TRBV29-1 NA NA TRBJ2-7
CASSLGQGANQPQHF TGTGCCAGCAGCTTAGGGCAGGGGGCCAATCAGCCCCAGCATTTT TRBV7-9 NA TRBD1 TRBJ1-5
CASSGGINEKLFF TGCGCCAGCAGCGGAGGTATTAATGAAAAACTGTTTTTT TRBV5-1 NA NA TRBJ1-4
CASSQVTVLGDSPLHF TGTGCCAGCAGCCAAGTAACAGTCCTCGGGGATTCACCCCTCCACTTT TRBV14 NA NA TRBJ1-6
CASSPRTSGSFFETQYF TGTGCCAGCAGTCCACGGACTAGCGGGAGTTTCTTTGAGACCCAGTACTTC TRBV28 NA TRBD2 TRBJ2-5
CASRDDRLYAFF TGTGCCAGCAGGGATGACAGATTATACGCTTTCTTT TRBV12-3/TRBV12-4 NA NA TRBJ1-1
CATSRDLSLNEQYF TGTGCCACCAGCAGAGACTTAAGTCTGAACGAGCAGTACTTC TRBV15 NA NA TRBJ2-7
CASSLWGGREKLFF TGTGCCAGCAGCTTATGGGGAGGTAGAGAAAAACTGTTTTTT TRBV7-8 few NA TRBJ1-4
CATSDLGKNDNEQFF TGTGCCACCAGTGATCTCGGTAAGAACGATAATGAGCAGTTCTTC TRBV24-1 NA NA TRBJ2-1
CATQGGTYSNQPQHF TGTGCCACCCAGGGAGGAACCTATAGCAATCAGCCCCAGCATTTT TRBV6-2/TRBV6-3 NA NA TRBJ1-5
CASSLAETGTQYF TGTGCCAGCAGCTTAGCGGAGACGGGAACGCAGTATTTT TRBV7-6 few NA TRBJ2-3
CSVEMGTGGFEQYF TGCAGCGTTGAAATGGGGACAGGGGGCTTCGAGCAGTACTTC TRBV29-1 NA TRBD1 TRBJ2-7
CSARGVQERGNQPQHF TGCAGTGCTAGAGGTGTACAGGAGCGGGGCAATCAGCCCCAGCATTTT TRBV20-1 NA NA TRBJ1-5
CASSPGQAPGAKNIQYF TGTGCCAGCAGCCCCGGACAGGCCCCAGGAGCCAAAAACATTCAGTACTTC TRBV6-2/TRBV6-3 NA TRBD1 TRBJ2-4
CASSFQMNTEAFF TGTGCCAGCAGTTTCCAGATGAACACTGAAGCTTTCTTT TRBV12-3/TRBV12-4 few NA TRBJ1-1
CASSLASPADTQYF TGCGCCAGCAGCTTAGCTTCCCCGGCAGATACGCAGTATTTT TRBV5-1 few NA TRBJ2-3
CASSQDWNKIGHYEQYF TGCGCCAGCAGCCAAGATTGGAACAAAATCGGCCACTACGAGCAGTACTTC TRBV4-1 few NA TRBJ2-7
CASSQTAGVNVNEQFF TGTGCCAGCAGCCAAACAGCGGGAGTCAACGTCAATGAGCAGTTCTTC TRBV4-2 NA TRBD2 TRBJ2-1
CASSIGQGDPFYNEQFF TGTGCCAGCAGTATCGGACAGGGCGACCCTTTCTACAATGAGCAGTTCTTC TRBV12-3/TRBV12-4 NA TRBD1 TRBJ2-1
CASSSVGGQPQHF TGTGCCAGCAGCTCTGTGGGGGGTCAGCCCCAGCATTTT TRBV7-2 NA NA TRBJ1-5
CASSLSGNSYEQYF TGTGCCAGCAGTTTAAGCGGGAACTCCTACGAGCAGTACTTC TRBV12-3/TRBV12-4 NA TRBD2 TRBJ2-7
CASSPIMGADYGYTF TGTGCCAGCAGCCCCATCATGGGGGCGGACTATGGCTACACCTTC TRBV12-3/TRBV12-4 NA NA TRBJ1-2
CASSVAGVGYGYTF TGTGCCAGCAGCGTAGCAGGGGTCGGGTATGGCTACACCTTC TRBV9 NA NA TRBJ1-2
CASSSRDSGHF TGTGCCAGCAGTTCGAGGGACTCGGGGCATTTT TRBV28 NA NA TRBJ1-5
CASSVGLTGNQPQHF TGTGCCAGCAGCGTAGGACTTACAGGGAATCAGCCCCAGCATTTT TRBV9 many NA TRBJ1-5
CSARIRELDGELFF TGCAGTGCTAGAATACGGGAGCTTGACGGGGAGCTGTTTTTT TRBV20-1 NA NA TRBJ2-2
CASLGQGEDSPLHF TGTGCCAGCCTAGGACAGGGCGAAGACTCACCCCTCCACTTT TRBV12-3/TRBV12-4 NA TRBD1 TRBJ1-6
CSARAGIYGYTF TGCAGTGCTAGAGCGGGAATCTATGGCTACACCTTC TRBV20-1 NA NA TRBJ1-2
CASSPSDKGRYGYTF TGCGCCAGCAGCCCCTCGGACAAGGGACGGTATGGCTACACCTTC TRBV5-1 NA NA TRBJ1-2
CASSYATGSNQPQHF TGTGCCAGCAGTTACGCGACAGGGTCCAATCAGCCCCAGCATTTT TRBV6-5 few TRBD1 TRBJ1-5
CASSFRGSDTGELFF TGCGCCAGCAGCTTTCGGGGGTCGGACACCGGGGAGCTGTTTTTT TRBV5-1 NA NA TRBJ2-2
CASSSEINWGEKLFF TGCGCCAGCAGCTCGGAAATTAATTGGGGTGAAAAACTGTTTTTT TRBV5-1 few NA TRBJ1-4
CATSPGTTNEQFF TGTGCCACCAGCCCCGGGACCACGAATGAGCAGTTCTTC TRBV15 NA NA TRBJ2-1
CASSQDTRTSSSYEQYF TGCGCCAGCAGCCAAGACACAAGGACTTCGAGCTCCTACGAGCAGTACTTC TRBV4-3 once NA TRBJ2-7
CSAVRGGADTQYF TGCAGTGCTGTTAGAGGGGGCGCAGATACGCAGTATTTT TRBV20-1 NA TRBD1 TRBJ2-3
CASSDRTSGRHEQFF TGTGCCAGCAGCGACCGGACTAGCGGGAGACATGAGCAGTTCTTC TRBV9 few TRBD2 TRBJ2-1
CASSPITGSTDTQYF TGTGCCAGCAGCCCGATTACAGGCAGCACAGATACGCAGTATTTT TRBV28 few NA TRBJ2-3
CSAPYLGGNQPQHF TGCAGTGCTCCCTACTTGGGCGGCAATCAGCCCCAGCATTTT TRBV20-1 NA NA TRBJ1-5
CARRDTNSGNTIYF TGTGCCAGGCGGGACACCAACTCTGGAAACACCATATATTTT TRBV12-3/TRBV12-4 few NA TRBJ1-3
CASTLGASGSNNEQFF TGTGCCAGCACGTTAGGGGCTAGCGGGAGTAATAATGAGCAGTTCTTC TRBV27 few TRBD2 TRBJ2-1
CSASVGQGDQPQHF TGCAGTGCTAGTGTGGGGCAGGGGGATCAGCCCCAGCATTTT TRBV20-1 NA TRBD1 TRBJ1-5
CASSPPGLYNEQFF TGTGCCAGCTCTCCCCCTGGCCTCTACAATGAGCAGTTCTTC TRBV27 NA NA TRBJ2-1
CASSRTSGRRETQYF TGTGCCAGCAGTCGTACTAGCGGGAGACGGGAGACCCAGTACTTC TRBV27 few TRBD2 TRBJ2-5
CASSRTGPKGGQYF TGTGCCAGCAGTCGGACAGGGCCAAAGGGGGGGCAGTACTTC TRBV12-3/TRBV12-4 NA NA TRBJ2-5
CSVDLATNEKLFF TGCAGCGTGGACCTGGCAACTAATGAAAAACTGTTTTTT TRBV29-1 NA NA TRBJ1-4
CASSSLPGYTF TGTGCCAGCAGTTCCTTGCCTGGCTACACCTTC TRBV2 few NA TRBJ1-2
CASSQVRKTSDTQYF TGCGCCAGCAGCCAAGTTAGGAAGACATCAGATACGCAGTATTTT TRBV4-3 NA NA TRBJ2-3
CASSLGLAGYEQFF TGTGCCAGCAGTTTAGGACTAGCGGGTTATGAGCAGTTCTTC TRBV12-3/TRBV12-4 NA TRBD2 TRBJ2-1
CASSEERTPLHF TGTGCCAGCTCAGAGGAGAGGACACCCCTCCACTTT TRBV6-5 NA NA TRBJ1-6
CASSGWAGSNQPQHF TGCGCCAGCAGCGGTTGGGCAGGTAGCAATCAGCCCCAGCATTTT TRBV4-3 NA NA TRBJ1-5
CAEKGGTMNTEAFF TGTGCCGAAAAAGGGGGAACAATGAACACTGAAGCTTTCTTT TRBV6-7 few NA TRBJ1-1
CASSFGHPNTEAFF TGTGCCAGCAGTTTCGGACACCCGAACACTGAAGCTTTCTTT TRBV27 many NA TRBJ1-1
CASSSRGFTDTQYF TGTGCCAGCAGCTCACGGGGCTTCACAGATACGCAGTATTTT TRBV7-8 few NA TRBJ2-3
CASSVGQYTEAFF TGTGCCAGCAGTGTAGGACAGTACACTGAAGCTTTCTTT TRBV6-5 few NA TRBJ1-1